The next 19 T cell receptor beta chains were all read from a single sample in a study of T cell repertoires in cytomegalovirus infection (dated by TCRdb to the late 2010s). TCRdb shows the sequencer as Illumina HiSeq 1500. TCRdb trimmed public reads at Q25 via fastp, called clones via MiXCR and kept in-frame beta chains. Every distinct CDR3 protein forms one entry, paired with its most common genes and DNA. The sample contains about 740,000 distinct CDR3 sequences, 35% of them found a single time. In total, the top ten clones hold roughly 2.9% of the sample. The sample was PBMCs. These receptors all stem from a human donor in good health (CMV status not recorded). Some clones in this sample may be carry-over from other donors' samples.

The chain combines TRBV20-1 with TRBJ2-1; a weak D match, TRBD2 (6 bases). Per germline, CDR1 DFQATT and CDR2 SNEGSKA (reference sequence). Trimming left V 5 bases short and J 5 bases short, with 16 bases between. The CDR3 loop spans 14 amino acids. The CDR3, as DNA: TGCAGTGCTTGGCTAGCGAGTTCCAACAATGAGCAGTTCTTC. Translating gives CSAWLASSNNEQFF.

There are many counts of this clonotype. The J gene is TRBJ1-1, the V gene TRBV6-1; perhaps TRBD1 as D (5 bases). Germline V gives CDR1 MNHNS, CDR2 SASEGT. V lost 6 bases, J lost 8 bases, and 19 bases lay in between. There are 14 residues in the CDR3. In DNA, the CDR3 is TGTGCCAGCAGATGGCGGGGGGGTCAATTAGAAGCTTTCTTT. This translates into CASRWRGGQLEAFF.

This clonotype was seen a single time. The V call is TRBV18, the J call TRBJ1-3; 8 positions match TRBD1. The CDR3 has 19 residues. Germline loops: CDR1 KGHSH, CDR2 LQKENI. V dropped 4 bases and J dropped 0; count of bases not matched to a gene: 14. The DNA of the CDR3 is TGTGCCAGCTCACACGCCGGACAGGGACTTTCTAACTCTGGAAACACCATATATTTT. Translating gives CASSHAGQGLSNSGNTIYF.

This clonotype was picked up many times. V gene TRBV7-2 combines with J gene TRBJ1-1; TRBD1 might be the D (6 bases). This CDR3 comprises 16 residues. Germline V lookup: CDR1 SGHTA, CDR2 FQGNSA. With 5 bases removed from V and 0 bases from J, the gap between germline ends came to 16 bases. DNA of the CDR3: TGTGCCAGCAGCCTTATCGCGGGGGGCGTGAACACTGAAGCTTTCTTT. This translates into CASSLIAGGVNTEAFF.

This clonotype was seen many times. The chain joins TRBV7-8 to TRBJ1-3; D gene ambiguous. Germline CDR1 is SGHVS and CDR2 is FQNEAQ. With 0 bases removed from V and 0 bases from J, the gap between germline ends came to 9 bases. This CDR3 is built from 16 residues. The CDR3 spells CASSLALRGSGNTIYF. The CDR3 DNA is TGTGCCAGCAGCTTAGCGCTCCGGGGCTCTGGAAACACCATATATTTT.

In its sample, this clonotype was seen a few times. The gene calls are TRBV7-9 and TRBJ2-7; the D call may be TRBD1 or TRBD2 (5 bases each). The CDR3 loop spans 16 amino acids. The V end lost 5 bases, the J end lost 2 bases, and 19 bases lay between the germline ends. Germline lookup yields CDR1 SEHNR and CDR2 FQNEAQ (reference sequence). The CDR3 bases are TGTGCCAGCAGCCCCGACCGGGACCTAAACACCTACGAGCAGTACTTC. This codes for CASSPDRDLNTYEQYF.

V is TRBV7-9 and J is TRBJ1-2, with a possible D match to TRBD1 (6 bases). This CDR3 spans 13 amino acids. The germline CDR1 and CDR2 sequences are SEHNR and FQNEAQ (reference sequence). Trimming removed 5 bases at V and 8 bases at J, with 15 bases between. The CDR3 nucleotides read TGTGCCAGCAGCCCACAGGGAGGGGAAGGCTACACCTTC. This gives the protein CASSPQGGEGYTF.

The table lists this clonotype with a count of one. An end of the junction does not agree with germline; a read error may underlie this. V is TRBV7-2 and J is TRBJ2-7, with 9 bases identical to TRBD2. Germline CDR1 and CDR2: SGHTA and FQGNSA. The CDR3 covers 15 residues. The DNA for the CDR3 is TGTGCCAGCAGCTTAGTTAGCGGGAGTTTCTACGGGCAGTACTTC. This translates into CASSLVSGSFYGQYF.

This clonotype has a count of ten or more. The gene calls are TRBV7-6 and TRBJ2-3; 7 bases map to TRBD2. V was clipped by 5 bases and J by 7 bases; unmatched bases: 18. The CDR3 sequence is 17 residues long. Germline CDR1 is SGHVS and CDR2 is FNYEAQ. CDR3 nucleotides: TGTGCCAGCAGCCCCCACCGCAGCGGGGTACTTCTAAATACGCAGTATTTT. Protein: CASSPHRSGVLLNTQYF. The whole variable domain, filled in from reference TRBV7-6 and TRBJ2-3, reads GAGVSQSPRYKVTKRGQDVALRCDPISGHVSLYWYRQALGQGPEFLTYFNYEAQQDKSGLPNDRFSAERPEGSISTLTIQRTEQRDSAMYRCASSPHRSGVLLNTQYFGPGTRLTVL.

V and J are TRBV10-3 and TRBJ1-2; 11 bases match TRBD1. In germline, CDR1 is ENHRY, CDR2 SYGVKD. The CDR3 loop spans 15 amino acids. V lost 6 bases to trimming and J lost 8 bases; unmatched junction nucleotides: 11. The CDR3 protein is CAISNGWDRGVGYTF. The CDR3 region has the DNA TGTGCCATCAGCAACGGTTGGGACAGGGGGGTAGGCTACACCTTC.

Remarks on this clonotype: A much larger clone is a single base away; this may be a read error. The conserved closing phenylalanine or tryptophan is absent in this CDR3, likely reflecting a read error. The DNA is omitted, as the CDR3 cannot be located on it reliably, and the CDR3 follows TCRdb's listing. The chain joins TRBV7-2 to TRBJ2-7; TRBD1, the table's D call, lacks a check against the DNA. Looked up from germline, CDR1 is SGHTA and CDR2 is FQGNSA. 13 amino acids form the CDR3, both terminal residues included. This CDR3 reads CASSLATGTPQDL.

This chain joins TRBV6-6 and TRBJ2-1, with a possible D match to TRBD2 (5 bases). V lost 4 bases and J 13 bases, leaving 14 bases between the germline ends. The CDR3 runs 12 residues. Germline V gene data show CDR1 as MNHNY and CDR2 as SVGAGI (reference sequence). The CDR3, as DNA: TGTGCCAGCAGTTCCGTCGGGGTCGCACAGTTCTTC. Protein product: CASSSVGVAQFF.

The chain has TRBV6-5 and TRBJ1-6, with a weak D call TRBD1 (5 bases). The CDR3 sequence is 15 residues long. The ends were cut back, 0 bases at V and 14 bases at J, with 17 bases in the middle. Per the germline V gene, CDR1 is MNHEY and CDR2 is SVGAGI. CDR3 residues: CASSYSGQGERSLHF. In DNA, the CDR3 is TGTGCCAGCAGTTACTCAGGGCAGGGCGAGAGATCCCTCCACTTT.

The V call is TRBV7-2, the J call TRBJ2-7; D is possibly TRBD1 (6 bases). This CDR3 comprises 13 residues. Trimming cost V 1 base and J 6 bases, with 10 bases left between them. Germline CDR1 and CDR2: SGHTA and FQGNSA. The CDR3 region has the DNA TGTGCCAGCAGCTTAGAAACAGGGCGCGAGCAGTACTTC. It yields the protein CASSLETGREQYF.

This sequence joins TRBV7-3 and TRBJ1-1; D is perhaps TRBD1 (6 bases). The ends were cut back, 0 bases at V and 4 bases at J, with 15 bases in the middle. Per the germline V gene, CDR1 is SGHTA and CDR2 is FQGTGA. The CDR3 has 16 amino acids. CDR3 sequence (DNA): TGTGCCAGCAGCTTAACGACACAGTCGGGGGCCACTGAAGCTTTCTTT. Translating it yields CASSLTTQSGATEAFF.

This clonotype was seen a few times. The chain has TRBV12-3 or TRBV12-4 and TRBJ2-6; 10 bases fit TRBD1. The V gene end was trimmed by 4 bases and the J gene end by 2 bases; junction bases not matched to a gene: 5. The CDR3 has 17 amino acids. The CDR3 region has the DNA TGTGCCAGCAGTTATGGGACAGGGGACCCTGGGGCCAACGTCCTGACTTTC. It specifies CASSYGTGDPGANVLTF.

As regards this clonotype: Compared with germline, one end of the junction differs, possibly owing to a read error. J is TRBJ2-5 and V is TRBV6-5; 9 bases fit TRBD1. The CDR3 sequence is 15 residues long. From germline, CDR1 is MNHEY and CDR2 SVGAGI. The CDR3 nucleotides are TGTGCCAGCAGAAACCGGGACAGGGTCCAAGAGAACCAGTACTTC. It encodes CASRNRDRVQENQYF.

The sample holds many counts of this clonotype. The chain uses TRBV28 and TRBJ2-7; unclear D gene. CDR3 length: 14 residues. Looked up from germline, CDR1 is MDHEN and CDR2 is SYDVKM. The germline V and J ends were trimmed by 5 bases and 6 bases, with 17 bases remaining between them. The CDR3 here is CASSPQQLRFEQYF. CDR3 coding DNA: TGTGCCAGCAGTCCCCAACAGCTACGCTTCGAGCAGTACTTC.

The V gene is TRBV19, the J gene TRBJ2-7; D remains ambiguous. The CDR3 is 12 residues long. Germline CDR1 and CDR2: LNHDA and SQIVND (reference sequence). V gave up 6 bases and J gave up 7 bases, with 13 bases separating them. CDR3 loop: CASRDARGEQYF. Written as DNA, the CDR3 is TGTGCCAGTAGGGACGCACGAGGAGAGCAGTACTTC.